This TCR beta chain was obtained from a study of cytomegalovirus exposure and HLA in healthy donors. General study findings and limits: HLA restriction was apparent for most CMV-associated TCR beta chains in a later analysis. Researchers reported in a later analysis that a missense DCLRE1C variant was tied to TCR beta V- and J-gene trimming. TCR association rates varied by HLA locus in a later analysis, with DRB1 highest and HLA-C lowest.

The PCR contained 60 Vbeta and 13 Jbeta primers. Profiling relied on immunoSEQ multiplex PCR, and the TCRdb table lists in-frame clones only, not all of them. The sample consists of 150,000 to 200,000 clones, about four fifths of them appearing once. The germline CDR1 and CDR2 sequences are MNHNS and SASEGT. V was cut by 3 bases and J by 4 bases, with 16 bases left in between. The CDR3 has 15 residues. Comments on this clone: The antigen is not known.

Sequenced sample: PBMCs. The gene calls are TRBV6-1 and TRBJ2-7, with a weak D call TRBD1 (6 bases). The clonotype was recovered from a male donor in good health and CMV-seronegative. The CDR3 reads CASSEGQGSAYEQYF. CDR3 nucleotide sequence: TGTGCCAGCAGTGAGGGGCAGGGGAGCGCATACGAGCAGTACTTC.